This T cell receptor (beta chain) originates from a study of blood T cell repertoires in COVID-19. The overall study: Samples came from the United States, Italy and Spain, spanning acute and convalescent COVID-19. Nucleic acid was either cDNA or gDNA, and it came from T cells, B-cell-depleted T cells, or PBMCs.

The authors' processing: Nucleated cell number was recorded as an estimate derived from reference gene primer amplification. This table comes from immunoSEQ multiplex PCR, and its TCRdb copy is limited to in-frame clones, with some not included. The V and J calls and clone size were taken over from that table, and D and trimming were inferred from the DNA. Of 63,000 or so clones in the sample, 88% were seen once. As concerns this clone: The same CDR3 can be traced to other DNA sequences in this sample.

CDR3 size: 16 residues. Germline CDR1 and CDR2: MGHRA and YSYEKL. V was pared by 1 base and J by 4 bases, with 14 bases between. V gene TRBV4-1 combines with J gene TRBJ1-3; a weak D match, TRBD1 (6 bases). The sequenced sample consisted of peripheral blood. The receptor comes from a human donor in a cohort sampled during active COVID-19. The CDR3 region is CASSQGGQQRGNTIYF. DNA of the CDR3: TGCGCCAGCAGCCAAGGAGGACAGCAAAGGGGAAACACCATATATTTT.